Described below is a single T cell receptor (beta chain) sequence and its context. What it binds is unknown. Since all of the isolated RNA was reverse transcribed, expressed TCRB transcripts were what got sequenced. This table comes from immunoSEQ multiplex PCR, and its TCRdb copy is limited to in-frame clones, with some not included. The repertoire holds around 330,000 clones, with about 10% as singletons. This specimen belongs to a study of beta chain features in type 1 diabetes. Broader study findings: Type 1 diabetes patients had fewer VDJ junction insertions and more deletions.

The sequencing sample was made of naive CD4+ T cells from blood. The TCR comes from a woman under 40 in good health.

CDR3 sequence (DNA): TGTGCCAGCAGCCAAGGACTAGCGACTAGCACAGATACGCAGTATTTT. Translation: CASSQGLATSTDTQYF. The rearrangement links TRBV4-2 to TRBJ2-3, with 8 bases that match TRBD2. Trimming took 1 base from V and 0 from J; bases not matched to a gene: 3. Germline V gene sequence: CDR1 LGHNA, CDR2 YNFKEQ. This CDR3 is 16 amino acids long.